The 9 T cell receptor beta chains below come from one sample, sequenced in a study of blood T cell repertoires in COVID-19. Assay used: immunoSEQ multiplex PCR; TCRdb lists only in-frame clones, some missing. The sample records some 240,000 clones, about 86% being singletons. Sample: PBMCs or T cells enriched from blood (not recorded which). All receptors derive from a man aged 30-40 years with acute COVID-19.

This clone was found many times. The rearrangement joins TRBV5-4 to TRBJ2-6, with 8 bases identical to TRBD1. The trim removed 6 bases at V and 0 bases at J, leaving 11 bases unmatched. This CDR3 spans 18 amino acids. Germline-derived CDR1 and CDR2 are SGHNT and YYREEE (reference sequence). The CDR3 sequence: CASTDPGQDSSGANVLTF. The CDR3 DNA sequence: TGTGCCAGCACCGACCCGGGACAGGATAGCTCTGGGGCCAACGTCCTGACTTTC.

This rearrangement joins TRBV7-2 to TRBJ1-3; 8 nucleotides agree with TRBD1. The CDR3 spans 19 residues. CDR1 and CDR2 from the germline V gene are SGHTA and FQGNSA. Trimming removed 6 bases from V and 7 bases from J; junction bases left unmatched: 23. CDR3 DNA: TGTGCCAGCAGTTGGATCCCTCTTGGCGGGAGACAGGGGTCGAACACCATATATTTT. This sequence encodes CASSWIPLGGRQGSNTIYF.

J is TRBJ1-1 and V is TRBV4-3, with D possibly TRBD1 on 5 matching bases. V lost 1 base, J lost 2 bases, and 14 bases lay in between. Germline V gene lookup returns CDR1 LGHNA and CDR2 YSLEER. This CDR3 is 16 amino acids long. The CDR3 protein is CASSQGYGGLNTEAFF. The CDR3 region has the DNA TGCGCCAGCAGCCAAGGGTATGGGGGGTTAAACACTGAAGCTTTCTTT.

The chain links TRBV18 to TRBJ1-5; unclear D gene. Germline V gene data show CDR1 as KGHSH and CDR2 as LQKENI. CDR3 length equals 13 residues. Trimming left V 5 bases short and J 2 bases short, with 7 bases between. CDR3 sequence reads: CASSSRGNQPQHF. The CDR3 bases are TGTGCCAGCTCATCTAGAGGCAATCAGCCCCAGCATTTT.

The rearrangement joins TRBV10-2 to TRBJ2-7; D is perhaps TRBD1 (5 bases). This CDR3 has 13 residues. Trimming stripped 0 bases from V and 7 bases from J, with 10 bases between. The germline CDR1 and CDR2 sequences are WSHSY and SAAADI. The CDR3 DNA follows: TGCGCCAGCAGTGAGTCAGGGGTGGGGGAGCAGTACGTC. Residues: CASSESGVGEQYV.

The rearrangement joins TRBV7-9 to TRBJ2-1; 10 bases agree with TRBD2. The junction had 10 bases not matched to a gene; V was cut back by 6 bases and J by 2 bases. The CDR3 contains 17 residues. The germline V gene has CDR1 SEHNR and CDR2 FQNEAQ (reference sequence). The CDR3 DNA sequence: TGTGCCAGCAGTCCCCCCAGCGGGAGGGAAACCTACAATGAGCAGTTCTTC. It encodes CASSPPSGRETYNEQFF. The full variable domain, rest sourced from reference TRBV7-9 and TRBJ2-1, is DTGVSQNPRHKITKRGQNVTFRCDPISEHNRLYWYRQTLGQGPEFLTYFQNEAQLEKSRLLSDRFSAERPKGSFSTLEIQRTEQGDSAMYLCASSPPSGRETYNEQFFGPGTRLTVL.

The chain's CDR3 is CASIIGTGKYNEQFF. As DNA, the CDR3 is TGTGCCAGCATCATCGGGACAGGGAAATACAATGAGCAGTTCTTC. This chain joins TRBV5-8 and TRBJ2-1, with 9 positions matching TRBD1. V gave up 6 bases and J gave up 4 bases; unmatched junction bases: 8. CDR1 is SGHTS and CDR2 is YDEGEE in the germline V gene. The CDR3 loop spans 15 amino acids.

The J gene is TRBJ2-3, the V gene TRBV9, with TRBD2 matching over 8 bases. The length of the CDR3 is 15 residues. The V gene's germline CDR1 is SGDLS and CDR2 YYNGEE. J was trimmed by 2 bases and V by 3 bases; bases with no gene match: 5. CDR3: CASSDAGGFTDTQYF. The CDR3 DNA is TGTGCCAGCAGCGACGCGGGGGGCTTCACAGATACGCAGTATTTT.

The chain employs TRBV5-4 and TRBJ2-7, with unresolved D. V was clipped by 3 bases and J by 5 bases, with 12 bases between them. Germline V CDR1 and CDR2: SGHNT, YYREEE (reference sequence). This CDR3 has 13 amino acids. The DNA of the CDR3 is TGTGCCAGCAGCTCCGGTCCCGTTGACGAGCAGTACGTC. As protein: CASSSGPVDEQYV.